This TCR beta chain was recovered during a study of blood T cell repertoires in COVID-19. Turning to the study itself: Acute and convalescent COVID-19 specimens originated in the United States, Italy and Spain. The cDNA or gDNA used as material had been derived from T cells, B-cell-depleted T cells, or PBMCs.

In the authors' methods: The authors estimated nucleated cell counts from reference gene primer amplification. Generated by immunoSEQ multiplex PCR, the TCRdb table keeps only in-frame clones and is missing some. D and trimming were read from the DNA, whereas the V and J calls and clone size are those reported in that table. The sample records about 120,000 clones, 79% being singletons. The CDR3 has 14 residues. V was shortened by 0 bases and J by 5 bases, with 11 bases between the two germline ends. CDR1 is SGHTS, CDR2 YDEGEE, per germline. The sample taken for sequencing was peripheral blood. The clonotype comes from a woman over 75 with acute or convalescent COVID-19. This chain connects TRBV5-8 to TRBJ2-5, with D possibly matching TRBD2 (6 bases). The CDR3 sequence is CASSLGMEGETQYF. Written as DNA, the CDR3 is TGTGCCAGCAGCTTGGGGATGGAGGGGGAGACCCAGTACTTC.